The 10 T cell receptor beta chains in this list originate from one sample, sequenced in a study of blood T cells in healthy people across ages. Primed by a sample-barcoded 5' primer and a J-beta primer mix, a second PCR proceeded for about 6 to 11 cycles. TCRdb ran MiXCR on the 5' RACE reads and lists one entry per CDR3 protein. This table holds 1.5 million to 2 million distinct CDR3 sequences, under 30% found once. The sequencing input was blood. Receptor source: a woman aged 25 to 45 in good health.

The V and J genes are TRBV6-4 and TRBJ2-7; TRBD2 might be the D (5 bases). CDR1 and CDR2 from the germline V gene are MRHNA and SNTAGT. Trimming cost V 6 bases and J 12 bases, with 12 bases left between them. The CDR3 has 10 amino acids. The CDR3 sequence: CASRQRSRYF. The CDR3 nucleotides are TGTGCCAGCAGACAGCGGTCTCGGTACTTC.

The CDR3 spells CATSDAGQVADTQYF. CDR3 sequence (DNA): TGTGCCACCAGTGATGCGGGACAGGTCGCAGATACGCAGTATTTT. V is TRBV24-1 and J is TRBJ2-3; 8 bases fit TRBD1. There are 15 residues in the CDR3. The germline gives CDR1 KGHDR, CDR2 SFDVKD. V dropped 3 bases and J dropped 4; count of bases not matched to a gene: 5.

The gene calls are TRBV20-1 and TRBJ2-1, with D maybe TRBD2 (5 bases). V lost 7 bases and J lost 4, with 20 bases in between. CDR3 length equals 15 residues. CDR1 and CDR2 from the germline V gene are DFQATT and SNEGSKA (reference sequence). DNA of the CDR3: TGCAGTGTTAGTGGACTGGAAGCGGTGTACAATGAGCAGTTCTTC. Residues: CSVSGLEAVYNEQFF.

The chain has TRBV9 and TRBJ2-3; 7 bases align to TRBD2. This CDR3 region has 17 residues. The germline V gene has CDR1 SGDLS and CDR2 YYNGEE. V trimming: 0 bases; J trimming: 3 bases; junction bases outside the gene matches: 10. The CDR3, as DNA: TGTGCCAGCAGCGTAGGTGGCGGGAGCCGGATAACAGATACGCAGTATTTT. Amino acids: CASSVGGGSRITDTQYF.

This clonotype occurred a few times. The germline gene is not matched at one end of the junction; a read error may be the cause. This chain joins TRBV20-1 and TRBJ2-5; D perhaps matches TRBD1 (6 bases). Germline V gene sequence: CDR1 DFQATT, CDR2 SNEGSKA (reference sequence). This CDR3 has 15 amino acids. CDR3 amino acids: CSAGWDTERQETRYF. CDR3 DNA sequence: TGCAGTGCTGGTTGGGACACGGAGCGACAAGAGACCCGGTACTTC.

The table lists this clonotype with a count of one. One end of the junction does not line up with germline, which may come from a read error. This sequence joins TRBV20-1 and TRBJ2-1; maybe TRBD1 (5 bases). CDR1 and CDR2 (germline): DFQATT, SNEGSKA (reference sequence). The CDR3 is 13 amino acids. This CDR3 is CSAGDSLLHEQFF. The CDR3 nucleotides are TGCAGTGCTGGAGACAGCCTCCTCCATGAGCAGTTCTTC.

The chain has TRBV5-1 and TRBJ2-5; D tentatively reads TRBD1 or TRBD2 (6 bases each). CDR3 length equals 15 residues. Germline V gene lookup returns CDR1 SGHRS and CDR2 YFSETQ. V lost 1 base, J lost 5 bases, and 15 bases lay in between. CDR3 amino acids: CASSLRPGAGETQYF. The CDR3 coding sequence is TGCGCCAGCAGCTTGCGTCCGGGGGCTGGCGAGACCCAGTACTTC.

This clonotype occurred many times. CDR3 region: CASSSYFNEQFF. The CDR3 nucleotides read TGTGCCAGCAGCTCCTACTTCAATGAGCAGTTCTTC. V usage is TRBV5-6 and J usage is TRBJ2-1; D gene uncertain. This CDR3 is 12 amino acids long. Trimming pared 3 bases from V and 6 bases from J, leaving 7 bases between. Germline CDR1 is SGHDT and CDR2 is YYEEEE.

The chain carries TRBV7-2 and TRBJ2-7; 8 bases are shared with TRBD1. Germline assignment: CDR1 SGHTA and CDR2 FQGNSA. This CDR3 is built from 15 residues. J was trimmed by 2 bases and V by 6 bases; bases with no gene match: 9. CDR3 in DNA: TGTGCCAGCAGTGACGCAGGGGGCTTCACCTACGAGCAGTACTTC. Its protein is CASSDAGGFTYEQYF.

The V gene is TRBV7-9, the J gene TRBJ2-5, with D perhaps assigned TRBD1 or TRBD2 (5 bases each). This CDR3 contains 16 residues. CDR1 and CDR2 from the germline V gene are SEHNR and FQNEAQ (reference sequence). Deletions cut 4 bases from V and 2 bases from J, with 17 bases between. CDR3 sequence: CASSSYPGTYQETQYF. Here the CDR3 DNA reads TGTGCCAGCAGCTCATACCCCGGGACGTATCAAGAGACCCAGTACTTC.